The 32 T cell receptor beta chains listed next were all sequenced from one sample in a study of cytomegalovirus exposure and HLA in healthy donors (dated by TCRdb to 2015 to 2018). Library preparation used the immunoSEQ multiplex PCR assay. For the multiplex PCR, a mixture combining 60 forward primers for TCR Vbeta segments and 13 reverse primers for TCR Jbeta segments was used. What TCRdb holds here is the immuneACCESS table cut down to in-frame rearrangements. Part of the clones is not present; checked against another copy, under half of the missing clones reflect an unresolved V gene, and the others are unexplained. This sample has fewer than 90,000 clones in its table, and less than 80% of those were observed once. 1.3% to 1.5% of the sample belongs to the ten largest clones. Source material: PBMCs. The receptors derive from a male donor in good health and CMV-seronegative.

In its sample, this clone was seen once. The chain links TRBV7-9 to TRBJ2-3; unclear D gene. The germline CDR1 and CDR2 sequences are SEHNR and FQNEAQ (reference sequence). V was pared by 5 bases and J by 4 bases, with 7 bases between. The CDR3 covers 12 residues. CDR3 in DNA: TGTGCCAGCAGCCTTGAGCCAGATACGCAGTATTTT. Its translation: CASSLEPDTQYF.

This chain joins TRBV9 and TRBJ2-7; TRBD1 is a possible D gene (6 bases). Germline V lookup: CDR1 SGDLS, CDR2 YYNGEE. This CDR3 comprises 14 residues. The V and J ends lost 1 base and 2 bases respectively, with 10 bases between them. As DNA, the CDR3 is TGTGCCAGCAGCGTACAGGGGTTCCCCTACGAGCAGTACTTC. Translating gives CASSVQGFPYEQYF.

The chain employs TRBV27 and TRBJ1-1, with a tentative D call TRBD1 (5 bases). The CDR3 runs to 14 residues. In germline, CDR1 is MNHEY, CDR2 SMNVEV (reference sequence). Between the trimmed V and J ends, which lost 2 bases and 2 bases, there was a span of 9 bases. CDR3 bases: TGTGCCAGCAGTTTAAAAGGGGCTAACACTGAAGCTTTCTTT. Translating it yields CASSLKGANTEAFF.

This chain connects TRBV7-3 to TRBJ1-1, with D possibly TRBD1 on 6 matching bases. Trimming took off 3 bases at V and 5 bases at J, with 22 bases between the two ends. The germline V gene encodes CDR1 SGHTA and CDR2 FQGTGA. The CDR3 extends over 17 amino acids. This chain's CDR3 is CASSFYSPGQMGTEAFF. CDR3 DNA: TGTGCCAGCAGCTTCTATTCACCGGGACAAATGGGAACTGAAGCTTTCTTT.

V and J are TRBV28 and TRBJ1-4; D not certain. V was clipped by 3 bases and J by 8 bases, with 13 bases between them. Germline V lookup: CDR1 MDHEN, CDR2 SYDVKM. This CDR3 comprises 14 residues. CDR3 nucleotides: TGTGCCAGCAGTTTTGAACAGTTAGGCGAAAAACTGTTTTTT. Translating gives CASSFEQLGEKLFF.

Comment on this clone: One end of the junction fails to match germline, which may point to a read error. This chain uses TRBV7-2 with TRBJ1-2, with D perhaps TRBD1 (6 bases). This CDR3 comprises 15 residues. The germline V gene has CDR1 SGHTA and CDR2 FQGNSA. The CDR3 DNA is TGTGCCGGCAGCTTAGCGCAGGGGCCCAACTATGGCTACACCTTC. Its translation is CAGSLAQGPNYGYTF.

The chain carries TRBV7-2 and TRBJ2-1; the match to TRBD1 covers 7 bases. J was trimmed by 6 bases and V by 5 bases; bases with no gene match: 10. The CDR3 runs to 15 residues. The germline CDR1 and CDR2 sequences are SGHTA and FQGNSA. The CDR3 sequence: CASSRGQEGGNEQFF. CDR3 in DNA: TGTGCCAGCAGCCGAGGACAGGAAGGGGGCAATGAGCAGTTCTTC.

The rearrangement joins TRBV6-4 to TRBJ2-7; 11 nucleotides line up with TRBD1. Germline V gene sequence: CDR1 MRHNA, CDR2 SNTAGT. The trim removed 8 bases at V and 3 bases at J, leaving 9 bases unmatched. There are 15 residues in the CDR3. The CDR3, as DNA: TGTGCCAGCTGTCCCGGGACAGGGGGACACTACGAGCAGTACTTC. Translation: CASCPGTGGHYEQYF.

The chain carries TRBV2 and TRBJ2-6; 9 nucleotides match TRBD1. V gave up 7 bases and J gave up 4 bases; unmatched junction bases: 11. CDR1 SNHLY and CDR2 FYNNEI come from the germline V gene. CDR3 length: 17 residues. The CDR3 sequence: CASNPGQGLTGANVLTF. In DNA form, the CDR3 reads TGTGCCAGCAACCCGGGACAGGGATTGACGGGGGCCAACGTCCTGACTTTC.

The gene calls are TRBV5-1 and TRBJ1-2; 7 bases fit TRBD1. The CDR3 is 13 amino acids. Trimming at V came to 0 bases and at J to 7 bases, leaving 3 bases not matched to a gene. Germline-derived CDR1 and CDR2 are SGHRS and YFSETQ. In DNA, the CDR3 is TGCGCCAGCAGCTTGGAGGGGGCAAGTGGCTACACCTTC. As protein: CASSLEGASGYTF. The full variable domain, its missing parts supplied by reference TRBV5-1 and TRBJ1-2, is KAGVTQTPRYLIKTRGQQVTLSCSPISGHRSVSWYQQTPGQGLQFLFEYFSETQRNKGNFPGRFSGRQFSNSRSEMNVSTLELGDSALYLCASSLEGASGYTFGSGTRLTVV.

The J gene is TRBJ2-7, the V gene TRBV18, with a weak D call TRBD1 (6 bases). The germline CDR1 and CDR2 sequences are KGHSH and LQKENI. This CDR3 contains 14 residues. V was shortened by 3 bases and J by 7 bases, with 16 bases between the two germline ends. The DNA of the CDR3 is TGTGCCAGCTCACCTCCTGGAGACAGGTCGGAGCAGTACTTC. This codes for CASSPPGDRSEQYF.

This chain connects TRBV2 to TRBJ2-2, with D possibly being TRBD1 (5 bases). The V and J ends lost 7 bases and 5 bases respectively, with 17 bases between them. CDR3 length: 15 residues. Germline-derived CDR1 and CDR2 are SNHLY and FYNNEI. DNA for the CDR3: TGTGCCAGCAATGCTGGGCAGGGAAGGACCGGGGAGCTGTTTTTT. Protein sequence: CASNAGQGRTGELFF. Full variable domain (rest looked up from reference TRBV2 and TRBJ2-2): EPEVTQTPSHQVTQMGQEVILRCVPISNHLYFYWYRQILGQKVEFLVSFYNNEISEKSEIFDDQFSVERPDGSNFTLKIRSTKLEDSAMYFCASNAGQGRTGELFFGEGSRLTVL.

This sequence joins TRBV2 and TRBJ2-1; 16 bases are shared with TRBD2. The V segment lost 1 base and the J segment 7 bases; nucleotides outside the gene matches: 7. This CDR3 is 18 amino acids long. CDR1 is SNHLY, CDR2 FYNNEI, per germline. The CDR3 DNA reads TGTGCCAGCAGTGAAGTCCCGGGACTAGCGGGAGGGCCAAATGAGCAGTTCTTC. Its protein product is CASSEVPGLAGGPNEQFF.

This sequence joins TRBV18 and TRBJ1-4; 7 nucleotides match TRBD1. V shed 1 base and J 6 bases; nucleotides not matched to a gene: 2. Per germline, CDR1 KGHSH and CDR2 LQKENI. The CDR3 spans 14 residues. The CDR3 nucleotides read TGTGCCAGCTCACCACGTGACAGGGATGAAAAACTGTTTTTT. Translated, it gives CASSPRDRDEKLFF.

This clone was counted a single time. The chain has TRBV7-2 and TRBJ2-1; the D gene is possibly TRBD1 (6 bases). Germline-derived CDR1 and CDR2 are SGHTA and FQGNSA. Trimming took off 7 bases at V and 2 bases at J, with 15 bases between the two ends. The CDR3 consists of 15 residues. The DNA for the CDR3 is TGTGCCAGCAACCTTAGACAGGTAGCCTACAATGAGCAGTTCTTC. Its protein product is CASNLRQVAYNEQFF.

This clone was detected a few times. The V and J genes are TRBV9 and TRBJ2-1; 8 bases map to TRBD2. V gave up 0 bases and J gave up 7 bases; unmatched junction bases: 15. This CDR3 is built from 18 residues. Looked up from germline, CDR1 is SGDLS and CDR2 is YYNGEE. In DNA form, the CDR3 reads TGTGCCAGCAGCGTAGAAGCGGGAGTCCGGGGATCGAAGAATGAGCAGTTCTTC. Translated, it gives CASSVEAGVRGSKNEQFF.

This chain links TRBV4-3 with TRBJ2-7; 9 bases line up with TRBD2. Trimming cost V 3 bases and J 2 bases; bases outside gene matches: 5. Germline lookup yields CDR1 LGHNA and CDR2 YSLEER. This CDR3 has 15 residues. The CDR3 sequence: CASSQSSGGTYEQYF. The CDR3 bases are TGCGCCAGCAGCCAGAGTAGCGGGGGAACCTACGAGCAGTACTTC.

The CDR3: CASSLLRQTNYGYTF. The CDR3 DNA follows: TGTGCCAGCAGCTTATTGAGGCAGACGAACTATGGCTACACCTTC. The chain joins TRBV7-8 to TRBJ1-2; D is ambiguous. The CDR3 sequence is 15 residues long. The V gene lost 2 bases and the J gene lost 2 bases, with 12 bases spanning the gap. CDR1 and CDR2 from the germline V gene are SGHVS and FQNEAQ. Full variable domain (remainder filled in from reference TRBV7-8 and TRBJ1-2): GAGVSQSPRYKVAKRGQDVALRCDPISGHVSLFWYQQALGQGPEFLTYFQNEAQLDKSGLPSDRFFAERPEGSVSTLKIQRTQQEDSAVYLCASSLLRQTNYGYTFGSGTRLTVV.

CDR3 sequence: CASSQDLGLEQYF. CDR3 coding DNA: TGTGCCAGCAGCCAGGACTTAGGGCTCGAGCAGTACTTC. The rearrangement uses TRBV14 and TRBJ2-7, with D perhaps TRBD2 (5 bases). CDR3 length equals 13 residues. CDR1 and CDR2 from the germline V gene are SGHDN and FVKESK. V was cut by 3 bases and J by 6 bases, with 12 bases left in between.

This chain joins TRBV27 and TRBJ1-1; maybe TRBD1 (5 bases). The V and J ends lost 3 bases and 5 bases respectively, with 16 bases between them. The CDR3 has 15 residues. Germline lookup yields CDR1 MNHEY and CDR2 SMNVEV (reference sequence). CDR3: CASSLGGTMRTEAFF. As DNA, the CDR3 is TGTGCCAGCAGTTTGGGGGGGACTATGAGGACTGAAGCTTTCTTT.

V is TRBV10-3 and J is TRBJ2-1; 8 bases are a match to TRBD1. The CDR3 is 14 amino acids. The germline CDR1 and CDR2 sequences are ENHRY and SYGVKD. J was trimmed by 7 bases and V by 10 bases; bases with no gene match: 12. This CDR3 reads CATRGTGAANEQFF. As DNA, the CDR3 is TGTGCCACAAGGGGGACAGGAGCGGCGAATGAGCAGTTCTTC.

The gene calls are TRBV25-1 and TRBJ1-2; D not certain. CDR1 and CDR2 from the germline V gene are MGHDK and SYGVNS. Trimming stripped 4 bases from V and 0 bases from J, with 9 bases between. The CDR3 loop spans 14 amino acids. The CDR3 nucleotides are TGTGCCAGCAGTGGGCCGTTCTCTAACTATGGCTACACCTTC. This codes for CASSGPFSNYGYTF.

In its sample, this clone was seen a few times. The J gene is TRBJ2-2, the V gene TRBV9; weak D call: TRBD1 (6 bases). Deletions cut 0 bases from V and 4 bases from J, with 16 bases between. In germline, CDR1 is SGDLS, CDR2 YYNGEE. This CDR3 has 17 residues. The chain's CDR3 is CASSVGVVGALTGELFF. For the CDR3, the DNA is TGTGCCAGCAGCGTAGGAGTCGTGGGGGCCCTCACCGGGGAGCTGTTTTTT.

V usage is TRBV28 and J usage is TRBJ2-5; D might be TRBD1 (5 bases). CDR3 length equals 12 residues. Trimming left V 3 bases short and J 14 bases short, with 16 bases between. Germline V gene data show CDR1 as MDHEN and CDR2 as SYDVKM. The CDR3 DNA reads TGTGCCAGCAGTTTTCTCCGTGGCAGGGAATACTTC. Encoded protein: CASSFLRGREYF.

V usage is TRBV2 and J usage is TRBJ1-1; maybe TRBD1 (6 bases). Germline V lookup: CDR1 SNHLY, CDR2 FYNNEI. This CDR3 spans 14 amino acids. Between the trimmed V and J ends, which lost 10 bases and 4 bases, there was a span of 19 bases. This CDR3 reads CATIRGAAGTEAFF. The CDR3, as DNA: TGTGCCACCATCAGGGGAGCAGCCGGCACTGAAGCTTTCTTT.

The chain carries TRBV7-3 and TRBJ1-2; possibly TRBD1 for D (6 bases). V was trimmed by 5 bases and J by 1 base, leaving 14 bases between them. Germline V gives CDR1 SGHTA, CDR2 FQGTGA. The CDR3 is made up of 15 amino acids. The CDR3, as DNA: TGTGCCAGCAGCCCGGGGGGGGCTTATAACTATGGCTACACCTTC. It is translated as CASSPGGAYNYGYTF.

This clone was seen a few times. The chain combines TRBV11-2 with TRBJ2-7; D is perhaps TRBD1 (7 bases). CDR1 SGHAT and CDR2 FQNNGV come from the germline V gene. The CDR3 is 14 residues long. V lost 0 bases and J lost 12, with 18 bases in between. The CDR3 nucleotides read TGTGCCAGCAGCTTAGATCGGATGGAGGGGGCGCCGTACTTC. Protein product: CASSLDRMEGAPYF.

The chain recombines TRBV4-3 with TRBJ1-4; D may be TRBD1 (6 bases). The germline CDR1 and CDR2 sequences are LGHNA and YSLEER. The CDR3 is 18 residues long. V dropped 0 bases and J dropped 0 bases, with 14 bases sitting between them. For the CDR3, the DNA is TGCGCCAGCAGCCAAGATCGGCCTGGGGGCGCAACTAATGAAAAACTGTTTTTT. Its translation: CASSQDRPGGATNEKLFF.

The chain employs TRBV28 and TRBJ1-1; D unclear. Per the germline V gene, CDR1 is MDHEN and CDR2 is SYDVKM. The CDR3 extends over 12 amino acids. Trimming pared 6 bases from V and 11 bases from J, leaving 16 bases between. This CDR3 reads CASSARSPRAFF. DNA for the CDR3: TGTGCCAGCAGCGCTCGGTCGCCGAGGGCTTTCTTT.

The rearrangement joins TRBV11-1 to TRBJ2-5, with 8 bases matching TRBD2. The J call may be mistaken, given a closer DNA end match to TRBJ2-7. The CDR3 spans 16 residues. Germline CDR1 and CDR2: SGHAT and FQDESV (reference sequence). CDR3 DNA: TGTGCCAGCATACGGCCTAGCGGGCTCCCCGGATACGAGCAGTACTTC. Translated: CASIRPSGLPGYEQYF.

This chain connects TRBV28 to TRBJ2-1; TRBD2 matches 9 bases. Per the germline V gene, CDR1 is MDHEN and CDR2 is SYDVKM. CDR3 length equals 17 residues. J lost 3 bases, V lost 6 bases, and 12 bases had no gene match. The CDR3 here is CASRLIRSSGDYNEQFF. Here the CDR3 DNA reads TGTGCCAGCAGGCTAATACGATCTAGCGGGGACTACAATGAGCAGTTCTTC.

The rearrangement joins TRBV6-5 to TRBJ2-3; TRBD1 is a possible D gene (6 bases). In germline, CDR1 is MNHEY, CDR2 SVGAGI. The CDR3 loop spans 12 amino acids. Trimming cost V 4 bases and J 8 bases, with 10 bases left between them. CDR3 region: CASSSTGGTQYF. For the CDR3, the DNA is TGTGCCAGCAGTTCGACAGGAGGTACGCAGTATTTT.